The sequence of this TCR beta chain was determined in a study of blood T cells in healthy people across ages. Germline V CDR1 and CDR2: LGHDT, YNNKEL (reference sequence). CDR3 size: 16 residues. V lost 1 base, J lost 1 base, and 6 bases stayed unmatched. Combining a sample-barcoded 5' primer with a J-beta primer mix, a second PCR ran for roughly 7 to 12 cycles. One entry per CDR3 protein results from TCRdb running MiXCR on the 5' RACE reads. Seen here are about 720,000 distinct CDR3 sequences, 25% observed once, and the top ten hold approximately 4%. The data were also submitted as part of a second study, on T cells of mothers and their children. This second study says: Donors were a few healthy Caucasian mothers and their six children.

This chain links TRBV3-1 with TRBJ1-1; 7 bases agree with TRBD1. Sequencing was performed on blood. The receptor's source is a boy between 10 and 17 years old in good health. The CDR3 DNA follows: TGTGCCAGCAGCCAAGGGGAAGACAGGGCGAACACTGAAGCTTTCTTT. This sequence encodes CASSQGEDRANTEAFF. The full variable domain, with the rest looked up from reference TRBV3-1 and TRBJ1-1, is DTAVSQTPKYLVTQMGNDKSIKCEQNLGHDTMYWYKQDSKKFLKIMFSYNNKELIINETVPNRFSPKSPDKAHLNLHINSLELGDSAVYFCASSQGEDRANTEAFFGQGTRLTVV.